What follows are 8 T cell receptor beta chains derived from one specimen sequenced in a study of high-grade serous ovarian cancer treatment subgroups. Tumor samples were taken before definitive surgery or chemotherapy. Clones were sequenced by immunoSEQ multiplex PCR, and TCRdb holds only the in-frame ones, with some missing. The sample contains about 30,000 clones, about 86% of which appear only once. Sequenced sample: tumor tissue. The receptors were sampled from a human donor with high-grade serous ovarian cancer.

The rearrangement links TRBV10-1 to TRBJ2-1; 13 positions match TRBD2. CDR1 is WNHNN, CDR2 SYGVQD, per germline (reference sequence). This CDR3 is built from 18 residues. Trimming at V came to 0 bases and at J to 8 bases, leaving 10 bases not matched to a gene. CDR3 nucleotide sequence: TGCGCCAGCAGTGAGTCGCGGACTAGCGGGAGAATTGGGGATGAGCAGTTCTTC. It yields the protein CASSESRTSGRIGDEQFF.

CDR3 bases: TGTGCCTGGAGTGGACTAGCGGCAGTCCAAGAGACCCAGTACTTC. Its protein product is CAWSGLAAVQETQYF. The chain couples TRBV30 to TRBJ2-5, with 9 nucleotides matching TRBD2. The CDR3 spans 15 residues. The V segment lost 1 base and the J segment 1 base; nucleotides outside the gene matches: 4. CDR1 and CDR2 from the germline V gene are GTSNPN and SVGIG (reference sequence).

The rearrangement links TRBV2 to TRBJ1-5, with a weak D call TRBD1 (5 bases). Germline CDR1 SNHLY, CDR2 FYNNEI. The CDR3 is 15 amino acids. The V end lost 6 bases, the J end lost 4 bases, and 16 bases lay between the germline ends. The CDR3 region is CASRRLGVGNQPQHF. The CDR3 nucleotides read TGTGCCAGCAGGAGATTGGGGGTAGGAAATCAGCCCCAGCATTTT.

Only a few counts were recorded for this clone. The rearrangement joins TRBV6-5 to TRBJ2-1; D perhaps matches TRBD2 (6 bases). Looked up from germline, CDR1 is MNHEY and CDR2 is SVGAGI. The CDR3 runs to 13 residues. Trimming took off 0 bases at V and 16 bases at J, with 16 bases between the two ends. The CDR3 sequence: CASSYSRSSAAFF. In DNA, the CDR3 is TGTGCCAGCAGTTACTCGAGGTCTAGCGCGGCATTCTTC.

The CDR3 DNA reads TGCGCCAGCAGCTTGGCCACGCAGGGAAAAGAGACCCAGTACTTC. The encoded protein is CASSLATQGKETQYF. The chain links TRBV5-1 to TRBJ2-5, with D possibly being TRBD1 (5 bases). The germline V and J ends were trimmed by 0 bases and 3 bases, with 12 bases remaining between them. This CDR3 has 15 amino acids. Germline lookup yields CDR1 SGHRS and CDR2 YFSETQ.

This clone was seen once. This chain links TRBV5-1 with TRBJ2-1, with TRBD2 matching 10 bases. V was pared by 1 base and J by 8 bases, with 9 bases of the junction left unmatched. Germline CDR1 SGHRS, CDR2 YFSETQ. The CDR3 is made up of 16 amino acids. The CDR3, as DNA: TGCGCCAGCAGCTTGATAGCTAGCGGGAGAGGTTATGAGCAGTTCTTC. This gives the protein CASSLIASGRGYEQFF.

The chain recombines TRBV28 with TRBJ2-7; 7 bases line up with TRBD2. The CDR3 contains 14 residues. The V gene's germline CDR1 is MDHEN and CDR2 SYDVKM. J was trimmed by 2 bases and V by 5 bases; bases with no gene match: 6. The DNA of the CDR3 is TGTGCCAGCAGTCCGGGGGGAGAGACCTACGAGCAGTACTTC. It is translated as CASSPGGETYEQYF. The full variable domain, completed using reference TRBV28 and TRBJ2-7, is DVKVTQSSRYLVKRTGEKVFLECVQDMDHENMFWYRQDPGLGLRLIYFSYDVKMKEKGDIPEGYSVSREKKERFSLILESASTNQTSMYLCASSPGGETYEQYFGPGTRLTVT.

This chain uses TRBV28 with TRBJ1-1; D gene ambiguous. V dropped 2 bases and J dropped 6 bases, with 4 bases sitting between them. Germline V gene data show CDR1 as MDHEN and CDR2 as SYDVKM. The length of the CDR3 is 11 residues. CDR3 sequence (DNA): TGTGCCAGCAGTTTACAGTCTGAAGCTTTCTTT. It translates to CASSLQSEAFF.